This T cell receptor (beta chain) came from a study of identical twins. Study-level findings and limits: Conclusions came from cross-sectional statistical analysis, not from following the same donors.

With 2 bases clipped from V and 6 bases from J, the junction kept 12 bases outside the gene matches. The germline CDR1 and CDR2 sequences are ENHRY and SYGVKD. This CDR3 is built from 17 residues. As for this clonotype: Its antigen is unknown.

The authors used template switching to add a universal primer site and gave cDNA unique molecular identifiers. TCRdb re-analysed the 5' RACE reads in MiXCR, keeping a single row per CDR3 protein. This sample has a few hundred thousand distinct CDR3 sequences, with more than 9% found just once. Separately, the same data were catalogued under a study of yellow fever vaccine responses in identical twins. That work contributes: Among the twins, the vaccine T cell response reportedly seemed partly convergent and partly personalized.

Sequencing was carried out using CD8+ T cells sorted from blood. This receptor was obtained from a woman younger than 30 in good health. The chain is built from TRBV10-3 and TRBJ2-2, with 7 bases aligning to TRBD2. CDR3 loop: CAISEGGDYREAGELFF. In nucleotides, the CDR3 is TGTGCCATCAGTGAGGGGGGGGACTACAGAGAGGCCGGGGAGCTGTTTTTT.